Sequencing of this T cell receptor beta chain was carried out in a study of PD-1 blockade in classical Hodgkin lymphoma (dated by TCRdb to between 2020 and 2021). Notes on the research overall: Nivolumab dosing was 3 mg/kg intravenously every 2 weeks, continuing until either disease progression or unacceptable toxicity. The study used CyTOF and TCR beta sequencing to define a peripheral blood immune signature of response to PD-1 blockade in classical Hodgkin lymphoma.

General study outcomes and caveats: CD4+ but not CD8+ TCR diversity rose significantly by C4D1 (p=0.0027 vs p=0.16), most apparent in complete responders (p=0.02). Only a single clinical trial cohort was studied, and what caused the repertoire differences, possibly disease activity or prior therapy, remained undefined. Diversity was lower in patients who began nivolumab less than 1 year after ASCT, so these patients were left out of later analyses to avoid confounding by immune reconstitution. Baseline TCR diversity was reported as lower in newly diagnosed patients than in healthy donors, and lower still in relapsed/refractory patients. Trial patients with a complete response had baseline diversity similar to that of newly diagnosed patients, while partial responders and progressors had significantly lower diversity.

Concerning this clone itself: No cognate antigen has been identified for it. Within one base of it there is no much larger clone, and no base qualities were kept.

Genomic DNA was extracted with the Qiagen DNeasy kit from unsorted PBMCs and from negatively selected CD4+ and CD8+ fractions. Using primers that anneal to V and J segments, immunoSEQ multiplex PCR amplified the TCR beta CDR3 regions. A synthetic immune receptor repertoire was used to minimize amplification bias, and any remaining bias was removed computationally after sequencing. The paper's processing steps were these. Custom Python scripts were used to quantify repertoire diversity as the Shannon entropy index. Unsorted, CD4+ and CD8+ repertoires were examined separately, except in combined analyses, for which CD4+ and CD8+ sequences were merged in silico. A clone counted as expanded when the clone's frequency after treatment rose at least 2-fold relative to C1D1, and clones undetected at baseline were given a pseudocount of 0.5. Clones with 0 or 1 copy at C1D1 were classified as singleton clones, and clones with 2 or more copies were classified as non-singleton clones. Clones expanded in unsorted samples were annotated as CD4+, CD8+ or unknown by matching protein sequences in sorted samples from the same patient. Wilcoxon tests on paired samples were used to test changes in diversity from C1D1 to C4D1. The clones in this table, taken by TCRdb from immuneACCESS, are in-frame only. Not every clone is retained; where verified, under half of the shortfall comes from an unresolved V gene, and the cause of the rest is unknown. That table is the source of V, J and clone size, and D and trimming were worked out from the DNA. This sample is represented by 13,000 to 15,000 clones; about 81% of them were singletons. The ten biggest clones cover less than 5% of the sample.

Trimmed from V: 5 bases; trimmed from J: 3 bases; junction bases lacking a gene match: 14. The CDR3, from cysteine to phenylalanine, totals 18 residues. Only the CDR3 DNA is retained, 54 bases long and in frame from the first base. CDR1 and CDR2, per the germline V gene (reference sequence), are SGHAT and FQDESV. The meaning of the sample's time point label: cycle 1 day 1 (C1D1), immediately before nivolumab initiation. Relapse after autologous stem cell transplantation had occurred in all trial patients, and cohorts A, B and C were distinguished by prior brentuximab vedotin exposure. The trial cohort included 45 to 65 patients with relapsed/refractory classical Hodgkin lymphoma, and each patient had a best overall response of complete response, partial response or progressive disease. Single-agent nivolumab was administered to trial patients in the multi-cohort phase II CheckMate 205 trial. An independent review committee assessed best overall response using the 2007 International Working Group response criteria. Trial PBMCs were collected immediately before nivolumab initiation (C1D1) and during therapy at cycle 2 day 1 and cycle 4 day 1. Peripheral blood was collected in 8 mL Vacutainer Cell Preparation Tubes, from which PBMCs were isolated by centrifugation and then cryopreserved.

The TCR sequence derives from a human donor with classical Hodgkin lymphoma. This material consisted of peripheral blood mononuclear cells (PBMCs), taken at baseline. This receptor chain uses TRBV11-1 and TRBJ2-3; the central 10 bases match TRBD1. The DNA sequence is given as TGTGCCAGCAGCCTGACCTCCACCGGGACAGGGGTGACAGATACGCAGTATTTT. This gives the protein CASSLTSTGTGVTDTQYF.